This record looks at one TCR beta chain sequence and its context. Which antigen it targets is not known. No base qualities exist here, and no much larger clone lies one base off it. This sample was taken from a study of blood T cell repertoires in COVID-19 (dated by TCRdb to about 2020). Background on the whole study: Samples covering the acute and convalescent phases of COVID-19 were provided by collaborators in the United States, Italy and Spain. The prospective study material was composed of cDNA or gDNA derived from T cells, B-cell-depleted T cells, or PBMCs. Where available, HLA class I and class II types were obtained from metadata supplied by the sample provider rather than from assay-based typing. The dataset comprised deeply sampled blood TCRbeta repertoires from subjects exposed to, actively infected with, or recovered from COVID-19. A freely available public database, intended as a resource for researchers studying the immune response to SARS-CoV-2, is where the repertoires were released. Samples came from the ongoing ImmuneRACE study (first 160 participants) plus 1,254 subjects from 6 global collaborators. Sample metadata almost always included a de-identified subject ID, COVID-19 status, age in years and sex.

The immunoSEQ Assay, a bias-controlled multiplex PCR, was used to amplify TCRbeta CDR3 regions from genomic DNA. The original pipeline was this. The number of nucleated cells in each sample was estimated from the amplification of reference gene primers within the assay. Sequence reads were collapsed and filtered to measure the absolute abundance of every unique TCRbeta CDR3 rearrangement. For each sample, productive Simpson clonality was calculated as the square root of Simpson's diversity index across productive rearrangements. The immuneACCESS repertoire file appears here via TCRdb, limited to in-frame rearrangements. These files lack a portion of the clones; in checked studies, under half of the deficit traces to unresolved V genes, and the cause of the others is not known. D and trimming were read from the DNA, whereas the V and J calls and clone size are those reported in that table. This sample has around 150,000 clones in its table, and 90% of those were observed once. The ten top clones hold 18% of the sample.

Collaborating institutions collected whole blood in K2EDTA tubes following their own protocols. For TCRbeta analysis, collaborators shipped samples as frozen whole blood, isolated PBMCs, or DNA extracted from either of those sample types. What the research found in general, with its limitations: The quantity of clinical and demographic metadata differed by source and by participant and was supplied without curation.

Sequences SGHDT (CDR1) and YYEEEE (CDR2) are obtained from the germline V gene. There are 16 amino acids in the CDR3, from cysteine to phenylalanine inclusive. Just CDR3 DNA is preserved here, 48 bases in frame from base 1. Ends trimmed: V by 3 bases, J by 5 bases; bases unmatched to a gene: 9. Recombination linked TRBV5-6 to TRBJ2-2, with 8 central nucleotides matching TRBD1. The source of this sequence is a man aged 55-75 years with active or convalescent COVID-19. Source material: peripheral blood. This receptor carries the CDR3 CASSSSRTGSTGELFF. In nucleotides, the sequence is TGTGCCAGCAGCTCTTCACGGACAGGGTCAACCGGGGAGCTGTTTTTT.